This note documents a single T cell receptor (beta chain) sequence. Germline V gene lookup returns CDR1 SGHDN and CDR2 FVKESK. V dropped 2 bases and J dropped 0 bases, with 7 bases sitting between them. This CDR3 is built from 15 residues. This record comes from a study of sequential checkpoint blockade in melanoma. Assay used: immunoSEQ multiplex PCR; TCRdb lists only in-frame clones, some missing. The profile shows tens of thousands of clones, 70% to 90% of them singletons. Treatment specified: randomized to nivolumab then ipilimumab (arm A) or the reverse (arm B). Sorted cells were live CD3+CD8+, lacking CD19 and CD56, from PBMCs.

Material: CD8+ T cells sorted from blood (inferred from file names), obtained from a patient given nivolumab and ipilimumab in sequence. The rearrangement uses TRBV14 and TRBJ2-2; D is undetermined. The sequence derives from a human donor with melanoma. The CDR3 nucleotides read TGTGCCAGCAGCCAATTCCTACCGAACACCGGGGAGCTGTTTTTT. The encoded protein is CASSQFLPNTGELFF.